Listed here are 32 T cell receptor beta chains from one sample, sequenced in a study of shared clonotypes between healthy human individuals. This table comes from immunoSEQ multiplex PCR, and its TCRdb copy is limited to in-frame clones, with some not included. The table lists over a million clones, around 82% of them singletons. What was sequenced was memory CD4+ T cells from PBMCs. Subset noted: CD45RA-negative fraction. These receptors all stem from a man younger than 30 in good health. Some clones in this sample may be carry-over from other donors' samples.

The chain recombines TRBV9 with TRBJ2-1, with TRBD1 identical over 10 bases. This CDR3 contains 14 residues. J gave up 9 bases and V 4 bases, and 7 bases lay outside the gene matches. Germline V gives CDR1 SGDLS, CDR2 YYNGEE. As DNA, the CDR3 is TGTGCCAGCAGCCAAGGGACAGGGGTGTTTGAGCAGTTCTTC. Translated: CASSQGTGVFEQFF.

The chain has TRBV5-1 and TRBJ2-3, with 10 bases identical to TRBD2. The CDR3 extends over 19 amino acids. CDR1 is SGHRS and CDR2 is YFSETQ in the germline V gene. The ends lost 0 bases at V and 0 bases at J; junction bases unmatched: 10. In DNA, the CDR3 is TGCGCCAGCAGCTTGGTTCCTTCCGGACTAGCGGAAAGCACAGATACGCAGTATTTT. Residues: CASSLVPSGLAESTDTQYF.

The CDR3, as DNA: TGTGCCAGTAGTCAGGGACTAGCGCAGCAAGAGACCCAGTACTTC. This gives the protein CASSQGLAQQETQYF. The chain uses TRBV19 and TRBJ2-5, with TRBD2 identical over 10 bases. The CDR3 extends over 15 amino acids. The J segment lost 2 bases and the V segment lost 5 bases, leaving 5 bases of the junction unmatched. Germline assignment: CDR1 LNHDA and CDR2 SQIVND (reference sequence).

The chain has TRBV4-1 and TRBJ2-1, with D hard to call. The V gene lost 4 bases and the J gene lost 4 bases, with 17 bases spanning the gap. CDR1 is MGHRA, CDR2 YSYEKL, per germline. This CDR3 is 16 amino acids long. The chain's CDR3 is CASSLHTSSSYNEQFF. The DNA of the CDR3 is TGCGCCAGCAGCCTCCATACCAGTAGCAGTTACAATGAGCAGTTCTTC.

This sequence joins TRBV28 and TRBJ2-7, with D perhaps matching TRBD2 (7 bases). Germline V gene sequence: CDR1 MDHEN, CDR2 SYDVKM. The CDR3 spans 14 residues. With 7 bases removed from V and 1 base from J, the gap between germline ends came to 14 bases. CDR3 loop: CASKGGGGSYEQYF. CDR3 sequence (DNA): TGTGCCAGCAAAGGAGGGGGGGGATCCTACGAGCAGTACTTC.

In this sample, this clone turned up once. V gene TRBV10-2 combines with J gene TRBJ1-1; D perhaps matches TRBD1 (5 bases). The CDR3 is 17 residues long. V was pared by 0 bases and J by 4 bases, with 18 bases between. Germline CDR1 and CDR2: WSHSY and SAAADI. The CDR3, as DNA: TGCGCCAGCAGTGAGTCAAACCCCTTTCTTGGGGGCACTGAAGCTTTCTTT. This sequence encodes CASSESNPFLGGTEAFF.

CDR3 sequence: CASSSQGIQFF. DNA for the CDR3: TGTGCCAGCAGTTCCCAGGGTATCCAGTTCTTC. This chain links TRBV2 with TRBJ2-1, with D perhaps TRBD1 (5 bases). Germline CDR1 reads SNHLY; CDR2 reads FYNNEI. The ends were cut back, 5 bases at V and 13 bases at J, with 12 bases in the middle. The CDR3 totals 11 residues. The full variable domain, its missing parts supplied by reference TRBV2 and TRBJ2-1, is EPEVTQTPSHQVTQMGQEVILRCVPISNHLYFYWYRQILGQKVEFLVSFYNNEISEKSEIFDDQFSVERPDGSNFTLKIRSTKLEDSAMYFCASSSQGIQFFGPGTRLTVL.

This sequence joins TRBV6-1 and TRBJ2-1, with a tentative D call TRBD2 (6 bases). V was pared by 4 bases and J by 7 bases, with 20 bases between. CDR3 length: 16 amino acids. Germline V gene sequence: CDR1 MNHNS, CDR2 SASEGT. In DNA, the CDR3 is TGTGCCAGCAGTGGAAGAAAGCGGGCGATATGGAATGAGCAGTTCTTC. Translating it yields CASSGRKRAIWNEQFF.

As DNA, the CDR3 is TGTGGGACTAGCGGGAGAGTCCCCACCTACGAGCAGTACTTC. It translates to CGTSGRVPTYEQYF. This chain joins TRBV28 and TRBJ2-7; TRBD2 aligns across 13 bases. The CDR3 runs 14 residues. CDR1 MDHEN and CDR2 SYDVKM come from the germline V gene.

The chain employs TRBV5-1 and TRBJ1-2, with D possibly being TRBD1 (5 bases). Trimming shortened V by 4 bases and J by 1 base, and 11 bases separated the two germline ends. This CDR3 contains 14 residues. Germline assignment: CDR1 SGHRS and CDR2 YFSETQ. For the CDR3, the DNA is TGCGCCAGCAGCCCGCTTCAGGGTAACTATGGCTACACCTTC. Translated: CASSPLQGNYGYTF.

In DNA, the CDR3 is TGTGCCAGCAGGGACAGTACTGGGGCCAACGTCCTGACTTTC. It is translated as CASRDSTGANVLTF. The J gene is TRBJ2-6, the V gene TRBV28; D possibly corresponds to TRBD1 (6 bases). CDR1 and CDR2 (germline): MDHEN, SYDVKM. The V and J ends lost 6 bases and 2 bases respectively, with 8 bases between them. The CDR3 spans 14 residues.

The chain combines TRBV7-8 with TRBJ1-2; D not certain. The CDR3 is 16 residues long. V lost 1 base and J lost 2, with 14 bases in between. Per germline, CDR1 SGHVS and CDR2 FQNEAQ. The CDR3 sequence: CASSLVPGEGNYGYTF. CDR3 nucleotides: TGTGCCAGCAGCTTAGTCCCCGGGGAGGGCAACTATGGCTACACCTTC.

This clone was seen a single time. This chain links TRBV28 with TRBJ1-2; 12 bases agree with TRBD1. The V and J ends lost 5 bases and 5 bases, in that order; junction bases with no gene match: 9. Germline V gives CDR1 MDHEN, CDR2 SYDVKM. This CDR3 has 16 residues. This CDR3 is CASSRTGTGGGYGYTF. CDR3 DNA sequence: TGTGCCAGCAGTCGGACCGGGACAGGGGGCGGGTATGGCTACACCTTC.

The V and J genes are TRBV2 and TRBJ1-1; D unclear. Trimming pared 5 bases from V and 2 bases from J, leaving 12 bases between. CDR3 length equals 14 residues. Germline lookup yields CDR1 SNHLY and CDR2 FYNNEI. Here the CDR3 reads CASSLRQSNTEAFF. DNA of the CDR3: TGTGCCAGCAGTCTCCGGCAGAGTAACACTGAAGCTTTCTTT.

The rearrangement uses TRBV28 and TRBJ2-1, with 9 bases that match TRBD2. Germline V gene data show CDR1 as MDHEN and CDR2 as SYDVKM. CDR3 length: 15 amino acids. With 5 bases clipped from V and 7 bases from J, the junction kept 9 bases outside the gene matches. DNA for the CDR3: TGTGCCAGCAGTCCTGGGGTAGCGGGAGCAAATGAGCAGTTCTTC. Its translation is CASSPGVAGANEQFF.

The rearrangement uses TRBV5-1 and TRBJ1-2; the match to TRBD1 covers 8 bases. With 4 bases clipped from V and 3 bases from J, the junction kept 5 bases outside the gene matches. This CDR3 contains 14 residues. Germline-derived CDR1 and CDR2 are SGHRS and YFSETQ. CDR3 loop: CASSPDREDYGYTF. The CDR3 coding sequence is TGCGCCAGCAGCCCGGACAGGGAGGACTATGGCTACACCTTC.

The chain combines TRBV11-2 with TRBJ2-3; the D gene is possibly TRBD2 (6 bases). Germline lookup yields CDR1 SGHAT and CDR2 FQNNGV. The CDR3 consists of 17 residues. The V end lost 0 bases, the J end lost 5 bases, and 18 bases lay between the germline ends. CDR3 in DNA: TGTGCCAGCAGCTTAGAATTGAGCGGGCTGGGTGGAGATACGCAGTATTTT. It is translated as CASSLELSGLGGDTQYF.

The DNA of the CDR3 is TGTGCCAGCAGCCGACTAGCCGGCTCTGGGGCCAACGTCCTGACTTTC. Its protein product is CASSRLAGSGANVLTF. The chain links TRBV7-2 to TRBJ2-6; the match to TRBD2 covers 7 bases. CDR3 length: 16 amino acids. Germline CDR1 SGHTA, CDR2 FQGNSA. V was clipped by 5 bases and J by 0 bases; unmatched bases: 4.

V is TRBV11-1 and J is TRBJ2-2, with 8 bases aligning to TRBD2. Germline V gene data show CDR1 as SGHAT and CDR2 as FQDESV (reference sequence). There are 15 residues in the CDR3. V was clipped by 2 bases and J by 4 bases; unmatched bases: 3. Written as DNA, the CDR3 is TGTGCCAGCAGCTTACGGGAGGGCCCCACCGGGGAGCTGTTTTTT. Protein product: CASSLREGPTGELFF.

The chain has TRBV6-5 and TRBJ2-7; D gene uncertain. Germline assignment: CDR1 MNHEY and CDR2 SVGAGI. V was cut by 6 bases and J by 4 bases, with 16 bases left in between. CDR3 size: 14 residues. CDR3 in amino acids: CASRRSSPHYEQYF. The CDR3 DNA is TGTGCCAGCAGACGATCCAGTCCCCATTACGAGCAGTACTTC.

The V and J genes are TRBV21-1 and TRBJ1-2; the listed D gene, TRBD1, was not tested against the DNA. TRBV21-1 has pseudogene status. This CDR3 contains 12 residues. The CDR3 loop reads CASRGGAQGYTF. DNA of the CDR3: TGTGCCAGCAGAGGGGGCGCACAGGGCTACACCTTC.

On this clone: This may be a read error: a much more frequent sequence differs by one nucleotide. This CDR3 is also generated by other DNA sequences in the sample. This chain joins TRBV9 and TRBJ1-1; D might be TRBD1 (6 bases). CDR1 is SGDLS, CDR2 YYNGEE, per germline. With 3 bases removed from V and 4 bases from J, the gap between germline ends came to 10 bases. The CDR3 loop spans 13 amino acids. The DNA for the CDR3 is TGTGCCAGCAGCGCGACAGGTTTCACTGAAGCTTTCTTT. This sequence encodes CASSATGFTEAFF.

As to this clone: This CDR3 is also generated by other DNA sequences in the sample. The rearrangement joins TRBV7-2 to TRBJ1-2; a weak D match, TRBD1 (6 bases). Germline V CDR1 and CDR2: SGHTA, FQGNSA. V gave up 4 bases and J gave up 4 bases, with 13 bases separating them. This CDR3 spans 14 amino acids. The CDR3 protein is CASSYRDIGYGYTF. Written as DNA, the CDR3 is TGTGCCAGCAGCTATCGGGACATCGGCTATGGCTACACCTTC.

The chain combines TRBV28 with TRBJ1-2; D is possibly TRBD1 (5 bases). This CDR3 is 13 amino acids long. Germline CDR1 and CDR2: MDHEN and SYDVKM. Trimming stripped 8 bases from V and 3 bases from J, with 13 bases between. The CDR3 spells CASSLDSYYGYTF. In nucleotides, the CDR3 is TGTGCCAGCTCGCTCGACAGCTACTATGGCTACACCTTC.

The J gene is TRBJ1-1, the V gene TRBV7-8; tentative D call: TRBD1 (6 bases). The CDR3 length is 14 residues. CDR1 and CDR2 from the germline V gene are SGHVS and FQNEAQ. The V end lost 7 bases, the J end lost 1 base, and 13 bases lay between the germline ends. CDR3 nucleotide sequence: TGTGCCAGCACCTTCGCGGGGGCGAACACTGAAGCTTTCTTT. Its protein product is CASTFAGANTEAFF. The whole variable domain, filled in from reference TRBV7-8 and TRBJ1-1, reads GAGVSQSPRYKVAKRGQDVALRCDPISGHVSLFWYQQALGQGPEFLTYFQNEAQLDKSGLPSDRFFAERPEGSVSTLKIQRTQQEDSAVYLCASTFAGANTEAFFGQGTRLTVV.

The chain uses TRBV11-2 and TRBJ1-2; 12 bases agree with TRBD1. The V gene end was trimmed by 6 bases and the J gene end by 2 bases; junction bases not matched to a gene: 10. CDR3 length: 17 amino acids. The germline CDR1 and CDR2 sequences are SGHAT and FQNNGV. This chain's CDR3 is CASSSTRGTGGNYGYTF. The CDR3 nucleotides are TGTGCCAGCAGTTCGACTCGAGGGACAGGGGGCAACTATGGCTACACCTTC.

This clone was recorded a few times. The CDR3 is CASQTGAYNEQFF. Here the CDR3 DNA reads TGTGCCAGCCAGACAGGGGCCTACAATGAGCAGTTCTTC. The rearrangement joins TRBV28 to TRBJ2-1; 8 bases agree with TRBD1. The CDR3 sequence is 13 residues long. Looked up from germline, CDR1 is MDHEN and CDR2 is SYDVKM. V was clipped by 8 bases and J by 2 bases; unmatched bases: 2.

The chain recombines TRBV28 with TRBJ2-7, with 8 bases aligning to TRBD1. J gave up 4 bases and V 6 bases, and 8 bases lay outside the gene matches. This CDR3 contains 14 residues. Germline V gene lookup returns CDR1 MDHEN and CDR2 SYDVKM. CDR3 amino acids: CASRIRDRSYEQYF. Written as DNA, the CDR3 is TGTGCCAGCAGAATCCGGGACAGGAGTTACGAGCAGTACTTC.

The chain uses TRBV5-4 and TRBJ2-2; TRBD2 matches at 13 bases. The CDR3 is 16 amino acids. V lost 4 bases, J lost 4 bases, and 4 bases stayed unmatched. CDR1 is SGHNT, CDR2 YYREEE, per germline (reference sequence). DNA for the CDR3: TGTGCCAGCAGCCCCGGACTAGCGGGAGTCACCGGGGAGCTGTTTTTT. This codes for CASSPGLAGVTGELFF.

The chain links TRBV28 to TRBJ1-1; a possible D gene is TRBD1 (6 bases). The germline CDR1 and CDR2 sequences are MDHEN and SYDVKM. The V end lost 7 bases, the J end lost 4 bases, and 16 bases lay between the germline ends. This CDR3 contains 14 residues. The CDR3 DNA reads TGTGCCAGCACCCCCGGGGGGGCGCCCACTGAAGCTTTCTTT. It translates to CASTPGGAPTEAFF.

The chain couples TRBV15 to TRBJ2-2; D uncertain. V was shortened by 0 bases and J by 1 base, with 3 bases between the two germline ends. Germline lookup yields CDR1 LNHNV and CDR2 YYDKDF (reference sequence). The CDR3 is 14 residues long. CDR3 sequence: CATSRDVNTGELFF. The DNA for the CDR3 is TGTGCCACCAGCAGAGATGTGAACACCGGGGAGCTGTTTTTT.

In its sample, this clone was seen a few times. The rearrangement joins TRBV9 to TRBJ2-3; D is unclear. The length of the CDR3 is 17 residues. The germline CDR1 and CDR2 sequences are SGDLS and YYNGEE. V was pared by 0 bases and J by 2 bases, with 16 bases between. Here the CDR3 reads CASSVAGYRMFTDTQYF. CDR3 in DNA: TGTGCCAGCAGCGTAGCGGGCTACCGGATGTTCACAGATACGCAGTATTTT.